These 23 T cell receptor beta chains share one sample of origin, sequenced in a study of CD8+CD57+ T cells in acquired aplastic anemia (dated 2018 in TCRdb). The run used an Illumina HiSeq 2000. Genomic DNA was used as template for profiling of TCR beta VDJ combinations and CDR3 sequences. The raw public reads went through TCRdb reprocessing: fastp at Q25, MiXCR clone calling, in-frame beta chains kept. For every CDR3 protein sequence, its rows merge into one entry that carries the most common genes and DNA. In this sample the table shows just over 200,000 distinct CDR3 sequences, over 55% of which occur a single time. About 60% of the sample is held by the ten biggest clonotypes. Patients chosen for sequencing had shown expansion of CD8+CD57+ cells by flow cytometry. Sequencing was performed on sorted CD4+, CD8+, or CD8+CD57+ T cells (not recorded which) from PBMCs. Receptor source: a human donor with aplastic anemia.

This chain joins TRBV10-3 and TRBJ2-5, with D unresolved. The CDR3 totals 12 residues. The V end was cut by 8 bases, the J end by 4 bases, with 11 bases between. The germline gives CDR1 ENHRY, CDR2 SYGVKD. The DNA for the CDR3 is TGTGCCATCTCCGCGGTCCGAGAGACCCAGTACTTC. As protein: CAISAVRETQYF.

V gene TRBV19 combines with J gene TRBJ1-2; perhaps TRBD1 as D (5 bases). Germline CDR1 reads LNHDA; CDR2 reads SQIVND (reference sequence). V lost 3 bases, J lost 7 bases, and 18 bases lay in between. This CDR3 is built from 15 residues. CDR3 nucleotide sequence: TGTGCCAGTAGTATCCCCGGGACCTTACAACGTGGCTACACCTTC. It translates to CASSIPGTLQRGYTF. The whole variable domain, remainder taken from reference TRBV19 and TRBJ1-2, is DGGITQSPKYLFRKEGQNVTLSCEQNLNHDAMYWYRQDPGQGLRLIYYSQIVNDFQKGDIAEGYSVSREKKESFPLTVTSAQKNPTAFYLCASSIPGTLQRGYTFGSGTRLTVV.

CDR3 DNA: TGCAGTGCTAGACTGGGTGGTAGCTTCATCTACGAGCAGTACTTC. Translation gives CSARLGGSFIYEQYF. The chain is built from TRBV20-1 and TRBJ2-7; the D is unclear. CDR3 size: 15 residues. The V gene's germline CDR1 is DFQATT and CDR2 SNEGSKA (reference sequence). Trimming removed 2 bases from V and 3 bases from J, with 17 bases in between.

About this clonotype itself: This may stem from a read error, because a much larger clone lies one nucleotide away. The gene calls are TRBV29-1 and TRBJ1-5; no clear D. CDR1 and CDR2 (germline): SQVTM, ANQGSEA. V lost 3 bases and J lost 6, with 12 bases in between. The CDR3 has 13 amino acids. The CDR3 loop is CSVEAGRSQPQHF. The CDR3 region has the DNA TGCAGCGTTGAGGCGGGCAGAAGTCAGCCCCAGCATTTT. The whole variable domain, filled in from reference TRBV29-1 and TRBJ1-5, reads SAVISQKPSRDICQRGTSLTIQCQVDSQVTMMFWYRQQPGQSLTLIATANQGSEATYESGFVIDKFPISRPNLTFSTLTVSNMSPEDSSIYLCSVEAGRSQPQHFGDGTRLSIL.

The V call is TRBV20-1, the J call TRBJ2-1; D remains unclear. Per the germline V gene, CDR1 is DFQATT and CDR2 is SNEGSKA (reference sequence). V was trimmed by 4 bases and J by 2 bases, leaving 15 bases between them. There are 15 residues in the CDR3. The CDR3 bases are TGCAGTGCTAAACGGACCCCCCTCACCTACAATGAGCAGTTCTTC. This encodes CSAKRTPLTYNEQFF.

The CDR3 region is CSARGSGANVLTF. CDR3 nucleotides: TGCAGTGCTAGAGGCTCTGGGGCCAACGTCCTGACTTTC. This chain links TRBV20-1 with TRBJ2-6, with D hard to call. Germline CDR1 reads DFQATT; CDR2 reads SNEGSKA (reference sequence). Trimming pared 1 base from V and 0 bases from J, leaving 1 base between. The CDR3 has 13 amino acids.

The chain carries TRBV7-3 and TRBJ2-2; D gene unclear. This CDR3 has 13 amino acids. Germline V gene sequence: CDR1 SGHTA, CDR2 FQGTGA. The V and J ends lost 5 bases and 7 bases respectively, with 11 bases between them. The CDR3 sequence: CASSQHERGELFF. CDR3 nucleotide sequence: TGTGCCAGCAGCCAACACGAGCGCGGGGAGCTGTTTTTT.

Regarding this clonotype: A junction end diverges from the germline sequence, so it may reflect a read error. The chain couples TRBV5-1 to TRBJ2-6; weak D call: TRBD1 (6 bases). The CDR3 extends over 18 amino acids. CDR1 is SGHRS, CDR2 YFSETQ, per germline. CDR3 coding DNA: TGTGCCAGCAGCTTGTCGGACAGTCGGAATTCTGGGGCCAACGTCCTGACTTTC. This gives the protein CASSLSDSRNSGANVLTF.

This clonotype showed up just a few times. The V and J genes are TRBV7-2 and TRBJ2-2; D unresolved. The ends were cut back, 7 bases at V and 4 bases at J, with 10 bases in the middle. Germline V lookup: CDR1 SGHTA, CDR2 FQGNSA. The length of the CDR3 is 13 residues. Written as DNA, the CDR3 is TGTGCCAGCAATCCAGGCGTCACCGGGGAGCTGTTTTTT. This sequence encodes CASNPGVTGELFF.

The chain recombines TRBV20-1 with TRBJ2-2; D possibly uses TRBD1 or TRBD2 (5 bases each). V lost 1 base to trimming and J lost 4 bases, with 10 bases between them. CDR3 length equals 14 residues. Germline values: CDR1 DFQATT, CDR2 SNEGSKA (reference sequence). The CDR3 protein is CSARAGTSTGELFF. CDR3 in DNA: TGCAGTGCTAGAGCCGGGACCTCCACCGGGGAGCTGTTTTTT.

The chain couples TRBV7-8 to TRBJ1-5, with D hard to call. V was cut by 0 bases and J by 7 bases, with 7 bases left in between. Germline V lookup: CDR1 SGHVS, CDR2 FQNEAQ. The CDR3 consists of 13 residues. CDR3 in amino acids: CASSLAREQPQHF. CDR3 coding DNA: TGTGCCAGCAGCTTAGCTAGGGAGCAGCCCCAGCATTTT.

This clonotype has just a few counts. Here the CDR3 reads CASSYDPQGAGELFF. CDR3 bases: TGTGCCAGCAGTTACGACCCCCAGGGGGCCGGGGAGCTGTTTTTT. The chain carries TRBV6-6 and TRBJ2-2, with 7 bases aligning to TRBD1. The CDR3 runs 15 residues. Germline-derived CDR1 and CDR2 are MNHNY and SVGAGI (reference sequence). Trimming removed 2 bases from V and 6 bases from J; junction bases left unmatched: 6.

This clonotype was counted at least ten times. The chain joins TRBV12-3 or TRBV12-4 to TRBJ1-4; 7 bases match TRBD1. V lost 6 bases to trimming and J lost 4 bases; unmatched junction nucleotides: 8. The CDR3 is made up of 15 amino acids. For the CDR3, the DNA is TGTGCCAGCAGAAAAACGGGACAGCATAATGAAAAACTGTTTTTT. Translating it yields CASRKTGQHNEKLFF.

This clonotype was seen more than once but under ten times. In DNA form, the CDR3 reads TGTGCCATCAGTGAGTCCCCAGAGACCCAGTACTTC. It translates to CAISESPETQYF. This chain uses TRBV10-3 with TRBJ2-5, with D unresolved. The CDR3 runs to 12 residues. V was clipped by 0 bases and J by 4 bases, with 3 bases between them. Germline CDR1 is ENHRY and CDR2 is SYGVKD.

This chain uses TRBV6-6 with TRBJ1-1, with D perhaps matching TRBD1 (5 bases). The germline CDR1 and CDR2 sequences are MNHNY and SVGAGI (reference sequence). Deletions cut 6 bases from V and 0 bases from J, with 14 bases between. CDR3 length: 15 amino acids. In DNA form, the CDR3 reads TGTGCCAGCAGGACGGGGGGTGGTATGAACACTGAAGCTTTCTTT. Protein product: CASRTGGGMNTEAFF.

This clonotype turned up a few times. V usage is TRBV24-1 and J usage is TRBJ1-5; D is unresolved. The germline V and J ends were trimmed by 2 bases and 6 bases, with 7 bases remaining between them. Germline V gene lookup returns CDR1 KGHDR and CDR2 SFDVKD. The CDR3 is 13 amino acids. The DNA of the CDR3 is TGTGCCACCAGTGATTCAGGAGGTCAGCCCCAGCATTTT. Translated: CATSDSGGQPQHF.

J is TRBJ2-3 and V is TRBV5-1; 7 nucleotides match TRBD2. V gave up 1 base and J gave up 0 bases; unmatched junction bases: 8. In germline, CDR1 is SGHRS, CDR2 YFSETQ. CDR3 size: 17 residues. CDR3 in DNA: TGCGCCAGCAGCTTGTCGGGAGGACCTCCTAGCACAGATACGCAGTATTTT. Translation gives CASSLSGGPPSTDTQYF.

This clonotype showed up many times. The gene calls are TRBV6-6 and TRBJ1-1; no reliable D call. The CDR3 extends over 13 amino acids. V was shortened by 6 bases and J by 1 base, with 9 bases between the two germline ends. From germline, CDR1 is MNHNY and CDR2 SVGAGI (reference sequence). In DNA form, the CDR3 reads TGTGCCAGCAGCCAAGACGAGAACACTGAAGCTTTCTTT. This translates into CASSQDENTEAFF.

The CDR3 spells CSARVISIGTDTQYF. The CDR3 nucleotides read TGCAGTGCTAGAGTTATTAGCATTGGCACAGATACGCAGTATTTT. This chain uses TRBV20-1 with TRBJ2-3; D gene unclear. Trimming left V 1 base short and J 1 base short, with 12 bases between. Germline-derived CDR1 and CDR2 are DFQATT and SNEGSKA (reference sequence). The CDR3 loop spans 15 amino acids.

This clonotype was detected only once. The V call is TRBV15, the J call TRBJ2-7, with 9 bases fitting TRBD2. The CDR3 is 15 residues long. Germline V gives CDR1 LNHNV, CDR2 YYDKDF (reference sequence). Losses at the gene ends were 3 bases for V and 7 bases for J; bases not matched to a gene: 10. CDR3 bases: TGTGCCACCAGCAGCCTAACTAGCGGGCCGTGGGAGCAGTACTTC. Translating gives CATSSLTSGPWEQYF.

The rearrangement joins TRBV20-1 to TRBJ2-7; D perhaps matches TRBD1 (5 bases). Germline V gene sequence: CDR1 DFQATT, CDR2 SNEGSKA (reference sequence). This CDR3 contains 17 residues. V lost 0 bases and J lost 7, with 25 bases in between. The CDR3 loop is CSARDAPLGQVGPEQYF. The CDR3 DNA reads TGCAGTGCTAGAGACGCCCCTCTGGGGCAGGTAGGACCTGAGCAGTACTTC.

This chain links TRBV7-3 with TRBJ2-1; 7 bases match TRBD2. The germline V gene encodes CDR1 SGHTA and CDR2 FQGTGA. Losses at the gene ends were 4 bases for V and 2 bases for J; bases not matched to a gene: 8. CDR3 size: 16 residues. The CDR3 here is CASSSSSGPTYNEQFF. The CDR3 coding sequence is TGTGCCAGCAGCTCGTCTAGCGGTCCGACCTACAATGAGCAGTTCTTC. Supplemented by reference TRBV7-3 and TRBJ2-1, the full variable domain reads GAGVSQTPSNKVTEKGKYVELRCDPISGHTALYWYRQSLGQGPEFLIYFQGTGAADDSGLPNDRFFAVRPEGSVSTLKIQRTERGDSAVYLCASSSSSGPTYNEQFFGPGTRLTVL.

CDR3 amino acids: CASSPRDWASYEQYF. The CDR3 DNA reads as TGTGCCAGCAGCCCCCGGGACTGGGCCTCCTACGAGCAGTACTTC. The chain links TRBV14 to TRBJ2-7; the D gene is possibly TRBD2 (6 bases). Germline V CDR1 and CDR2: SGHDN, FVKESK. Trimming shortened V by 4 bases and J by 0 bases, and 13 bases separated the two germline ends. CDR3 length: 15 residues.